The 29 T cell receptor beta chains in this list originate from one sample, sequenced in a study of blood T cells in healthy people across ages. A sample-barcoded 5' primer and a J-beta primer mix were used in a second PCR of roughly 6 to 11 cycles. TCRdb re-analysed the 5' RACE reads in MiXCR, keeping a single row per CDR3 protein. This repertoire shows 500,000 to 600,000 distinct CDR3 sequences, roughly a quarter found once; its top ten account for roughly 20%. Sequencing was done on a sample of blood. Receptors originate from a woman aged 70-85 years in good health.

This clonotype was counted a few times. The chain uses TRBV20-1 and TRBJ1-2; maybe TRBD1 (5 bases). Germline V gives CDR1 DFQATT, CDR2 SNEGSKA (reference sequence). The CDR3 is 14 amino acids. V was trimmed by 4 bases and J by 4 bases, leaving 16 bases between them. The CDR3 protein is CSAKRSQEPYGYTF. DNA for the CDR3: TGCAGTGCTAAACGGTCACAGGAGCCCTATGGCTACACCTTC.

The CDR3 loop is CAQDKFNNYGYTF. In nucleotides, the CDR3 is TGTGCCCAGGACAAGTTTAATAACTATGGCTACACCTTC. V usage is TRBV7-9 and J usage is TRBJ1-2; possibly TRBD1 for D (5 bases). Per the germline V gene, CDR1 is SEHNR and CDR2 is FQNEAQ (reference sequence). V was shortened by 11 bases and J by 1 base, with 14 bases between the two germline ends. CDR3 length: 13 residues.

The CDR3, as DNA: TGTGCCAGCAGTTACTCAGGTTATCTATTAGGGGATACGCAGTATTTT. This codes for CASSYSGYLLGDTQYF. The chain links TRBV6-5 to TRBJ2-3, with D unresolved. The CDR3 totals 16 residues. V gave up 0 bases and J gave up 6 bases, with 16 bases separating them. CDR1 and CDR2 (germline): MNHEY, SVGAGI.

The chain carries TRBV4-3 and TRBJ2-4, with D tentatively TRBD1 (5 bases). Per the germline V gene, CDR1 is LGHNA and CDR2 is YSLEER. V dropped 2 bases and J dropped 0 bases, with 11 bases sitting between them. This CDR3 region has 16 residues. The CDR3 protein is CASSQSLDIAKNIQYF. The CDR3 DNA sequence: TGCGCCAGCAGCCAATCTTTGGACATAGCCAAAAACATTCAGTACTTC.

V gene TRBV7-2 combines with J gene TRBJ2-3; the match to TRBD2 covers 8 bases. Trimming removed 0 bases from V and 5 bases from J; junction bases left unmatched: 10. Germline V gene lookup returns CDR1 SGHTA and CDR2 FQGNSA. CDR3 size: 17 residues. For the CDR3, the DNA is TGTGCCAGCAGCTTAGCTTCGTCGGGGGGGGCGAAAGATACGCAGTATTTT. It yields the protein CASSLASSGGAKDTQYF.

This clonotype occurred many times. In nucleotides, the CDR3 is TGTGCCAGCAGCTTAGGGTACGGCGGGGGTAAATACAATGAGCAGTTCTTC. This encodes CASSLGYGGGKYNEQFF. The chain carries TRBV7-9 and TRBJ2-1; 7 bases fit TRBD2. The germline V gene encodes CDR1 SEHNR and CDR2 FQNEAQ (reference sequence). The V and J ends lost 1 base and 4 bases, in that order; junction bases with no gene match: 10. The CDR3 spans 17 residues.

The chain employs TRBV6-6 and TRBJ1-2; 7 bases agree with TRBD1. The V segment lost 5 bases and the J segment 4 bases; nucleotides outside the gene matches: 10. The CDR3 spans 15 residues. From germline, CDR1 is MNHNY and CDR2 SVGAGI (reference sequence). The DNA of the CDR3 is TGTGCCAGCAGTCTACAGGGGCCCGAGGGCTATGGCTACACCTTC. Protein sequence: CASSLQGPEGYGYTF.

Only a few counts were recorded for this clonotype. The chain uses TRBV7-2 and TRBJ2-7; D is perhaps TRBD1 or TRBD2 (5 bases each). The CDR3 spans 15 residues. Germline CDR1 is SGHTA and CDR2 is FQGNSA. With 0 bases removed from V and 0 bases from J, the gap between germline ends came to 9 bases. CDR3: CASSLAQGVSYEQYF. The CDR3 bases are TGTGCCAGCAGCTTAGCCCAGGGAGTCTCCTACGAGCAGTACTTC.

This chain connects TRBV6-9 to TRBJ2-7; D gene unclear. This CDR3 contains 9 residues. CDR1 and CDR2 (germline): MNHGY, SVAAGI. Trimming pared 11 bases from V and 3 bases from J, leaving 5 bases between. The CDR3 coding sequence is TGTGCCCTCCTCTACGAGCAGTACTTC. Protein product: CALLYEQYF.

CDR3 residues: CASSQETSGDYEQYF. CDR3 bases: TGTGCCAGCAGCCAAGAGACTAGCGGGGACTACGAGCAGTACTTC. The J gene is TRBJ2-7, the V gene TRBV4-2; 11 bases agree with TRBD2. Per the germline V gene, CDR1 is LGHNA and CDR2 is YNFKEQ. J lost 3 bases, V lost 0 bases, and 1 base had no gene match. This CDR3 is 15 amino acids long.

The chain uses TRBV30 and TRBJ1-1; 8 bases are a match to TRBD1. The germline CDR1 and CDR2 sequences are GTSNPN and SVGIG (reference sequence). The CDR3 has 13 residues. CDR3 DNA sequence: TGTGCACTACAGGGGGTTGGCAACACTGAAGCTTTCTTT. Amino acids: CALQGVGNTEAFF.

This clonotype was recorded a few times. V gene TRBV6-1 combines with J gene TRBJ2-7, with D possibly matching TRBD1 (6 bases). In germline, CDR1 is MNHNS, CDR2 SASEGT. The CDR3 is 15 residues long. V lost 7 bases and J lost 0, with 16 bases in between. CDR3: CASNSPDSYSYEQYF. CDR3 DNA sequence: TGTGCCAGCAACTCCCCGGACAGCTACTCCTACGAGCAGTACTTC.

The chain uses TRBV28 and TRBJ1-1; possibly TRBD1 for D (6 bases). Deletions cut 6 bases from V and 1 base from J, with 12 bases between. Germline assignment: CDR1 MDHEN and CDR2 SYDVKM. The CDR3 loop spans 14 amino acids. The CDR3: CASRGAEKNTEAFF. The CDR3 DNA sequence: TGTGCCAGCAGGGGGGCGGAGAAGAACACTGAAGCTTTCTTT.

This clonotype was seen at least ten times. This chain links TRBV7-9 with TRBJ2-3; D is unclear. Looked up from germline, CDR1 is SEHNR and CDR2 is FQNEAQ (reference sequence). V lost 6 bases and J lost 3, with 7 bases in between. This CDR3 is 12 amino acids long. In DNA, the CDR3 is TGTGCCAGCAGTTCTGGAACAGATACGCAGTATTTT. This gives the protein CASSSGTDTQYF.

This chain connects TRBV11-2 to TRBJ2-3; 12 bases are a match to TRBD1. The J segment lost 6 bases and the V segment lost 5 bases, leaving 9 bases of the junction unmatched. The CDR3 has 16 residues. Germline CDR1 SGHAT, CDR2 FQNNGV. CDR3 DNA: TGTGCCAGCAGCCATCCGGGACAGGGGGCCGGGGATACGCAGTATTTT. It is translated as CASSHPGQGAGDTQYF.

This clonotype was detected a few times. In DNA, the CDR3 is TGCGCCAGCAGCCAGACTAGCGGGGGGGTAAACATTCAGTACTTC. Amino acid sequence: CASSQTSGGVNIQYF. The V gene is TRBV5-1, the J gene TRBJ2-4; 14 bases match TRBD2. Unmatched junction bases numbered 3, after V lost 4 bases and J lost 6 bases. This CDR3 contains 15 residues. Germline CDR1 SGHRS, CDR2 YFSETQ.

This clonotype turned up a few times. V gene TRBV29-1 combines with J gene TRBJ1-4, with a weak D call TRBD1 (5 bases). In germline, CDR1 is SQVTM, CDR2 ANQGSEA. Trimming left V 7 bases short and J 8 bases short, with 11 bases between. This CDR3 spans 11 amino acids. In nucleotides, the CDR3 is TGCAGCGCCGGGACCTTCGAAAAACTGTTTTTT. Its protein is CSAGTFEKLFF.

This chain joins TRBV20-1 and TRBJ2-5; TRBD1 matches at 9 bases. The J call may be mistaken, given a closer DNA end match to TRBJ2-1. CDR1 is DFQATT, CDR2 SNEGSKA, per germline (reference sequence). The CDR3 extends over 15 amino acids. CDR3 in amino acids: CSASPTTGGNNEQFF. The CDR3 DNA follows: TGCAGTGCTAGCCCCACGACAGGGGGAAACAATGAGCAGTTCTTC.

Worth noting for this clonotype: Germline is not matched at one junction end, which may reflect a read error. This chain uses TRBV15 with TRBJ1-2; 11 nucleotides line up with TRBD1. The CDR3 extends over 16 amino acids. Germline V gene lookup returns CDR1 LNHNV and CDR2 YYDKDF (reference sequence). The CDR3 loop is CAASRDPGTGGYGYTF. In DNA form, the CDR3 reads TGTGCCGCCAGCAGAGATCCGGGGACAGGGGGCTATGGCTACACCTTC.

J is TRBJ2-7 and V is TRBV20-1, with TRBD2 as a possible D gene (6 bases). V was trimmed by 0 bases and J by 3 bases, leaving 15 bases between them. The germline V gene has CDR1 DFQATT and CDR2 SNEGSKA (reference sequence). The CDR3 has 15 amino acids. The CDR3 loop is CSAREVLGGDYEQYF. In DNA, the CDR3 is TGCAGTGCTAGAGAAGTACTGGGAGGAGACTACGAGCAGTACTTC.

This clonotype has a handful of counts. This rearrangement joins TRBV24-1 to TRBJ2-1; 9 positions agree with TRBD2. The germline CDR1 and CDR2 sequences are KGHDR and SFDVKD. This CDR3 is 16 amino acids long. J lost 0 bases, V lost 6 bases, and 5 bases had no gene match. The CDR3 sequence is CATSPRSGGSYNEQFF. The CDR3, as DNA: TGTGCCACCAGTCCCCGTAGCGGGGGCTCCTACAATGAGCAGTTCTTC.

The J gene is TRBJ2-7, the V gene TRBV23-1; TRBD1 might be the D (5 bases). The J call could be wrong; TRBJ2-5 is a better fit for the DNA end. TRBV23-1 is assigned to the ORF class and has an uncertain function. There are 14 residues in the CDR3. This CDR3 is CAIMGRSSRETQYF. In nucleotides, the CDR3 is TGCGCCATCATGGGGCGGTCCTCCCGGGAGACCCAGTACTTC.

In its sample, this clonotype was seen a few times. This sequence joins TRBV18 and TRBJ1-2; D perhaps matches TRBD1 (6 bases). The V end was cut by 3 bases, the J end by 4 bases, with 9 bases between. The CDR3 totals 13 residues. Per germline, CDR1 KGHSH and CDR2 LQKENI. The CDR3 nucleotides read TGTGCCAGCTCACCTGAGGGGGGCTATGGCTACACCTTC. This translates into CASSPEGGYGYTF.

V usage is TRBV20-1 and J usage is TRBJ1-1, with D maybe TRBD1 (5 bases). V lost 2 bases, J lost 1 base, and 11 bases lay in between. The CDR3 spans 14 residues. CDR1 is DFQATT, CDR2 SNEGSKA, per germline (reference sequence). In nucleotides, the CDR3 is TGCAGTGCTAGAAGGGGCGATGCGAACACTGAAGCTTTCTTT. Translated, it gives CSARRGDANTEAFF.

This sequence joins TRBV7-6 and TRBJ1-4; D remains unclear. CDR1 is SGHVS and CDR2 is FNYEAQ in the germline V gene. The CDR3 consists of 13 residues. The V gene lost 0 bases and the J gene lost 7 bases, with 6 bases spanning the gap. The CDR3 reads CASSLAWGEKLFF. For the CDR3, the DNA is TGTGCCAGCAGCTTAGCGTGGGGTGAAAAACTGTTTTTT. The variable domain in full, with the rest retrieved from reference TRBV7-6 and TRBJ1-4, is GAGVSQSPRYKVTKRGQDVALRCDPISGHVSLYWYRQALGQGPEFLTYFNYEAQQDKSGLPNDRFSAERPEGSISTLTIQRTEQRDSAMYRCASSLAWGEKLFFGSGTQLSVL.

V gene TRBV7-9 combines with J gene TRBJ2-7; no firm D call. The ends were cut back, 1 base at V and 7 bases at J, with 8 bases in the middle. This CDR3 has 12 amino acids. Germline assignment: CDR1 SEHNR and CDR2 FQNEAQ (reference sequence). CDR3 in DNA: TGTGCCAGCAGCTTAGTTGGACCTGAGCAGTACTTC. Its protein product is CASSLVGPEQYF.

This clonotype appeared a few times. The rearrangement links TRBV7-2 to TRBJ2-7; a possible D gene is TRBD2 (6 bases). Trimming cost V 2 bases and J 5 bases, with 13 bases left between them. Germline assignment: CDR1 SGHTA and CDR2 FQGNSA. The CDR3 is 14 amino acids. CDR3 region: CASSLKSGYHEQYF. In DNA, the CDR3 is TGTGCCAGCAGCTTAAAGAGCGGGTACCACGAGCAGTACTTC. Drawing the rest from reference TRBV7-2 and TRBJ2-7, the complete variable domain is GAGVSQSPSNKVTEKGKDVELRCDPISGHTALYWYRQSLGQGLEFLIYFQGNSAPDKSGLPSDRFSAERTGGSVSTLTIQRTQQEDSAVYLCASSLKSGYHEQYFGPGTRLTVT.

The rearrangement joins TRBV7-2 to TRBJ1-4; tentative D call: TRBD1 (5 bases). Germline V CDR1 and CDR2: SGHTA, FQGNSA. The length of the CDR3 is 17 residues. V shed 1 base and J shed 5 bases, with 17 bases lying between them. CDR3 in amino acids: CASSLEGFGTRNEKLFF. DNA for the CDR3: TGTGCCAGCAGCTTAGAGGGGTTCGGAACCCGAAATGAAAAACTGTTTTTT.

The rearrangement uses TRBV7-9 and TRBJ2-3; unclear D gene. V was shortened by 7 bases and J by 0 bases, with 14 bases between the two germline ends. The CDR3 is made up of 15 amino acids. Germline CDR1 is SEHNR and CDR2 is FQNEAQ (reference sequence). In nucleotides, the CDR3 is TGTGCCAGCACCTCGGACGCGTCTAGCACAGATACGCAGTATTTT. Translating gives CASTSDASSTDTQYF.